One sample yielded the 12 T cell receptor beta chains listed below, sequenced in a study of Graves' ophthalmopathy and Graves' hyperthyroidism. Amplifying from RNA transcripts, the study obtained TCR beta CDR3 regions. HTBI primers were employed in first-round RT-PCR, then a second-round multiplex PCR followed. TCRdb recomputed calls from the multiplex PCR reads with MiXCR, one row per CDR3 protein. The sample shows about 640,000 distinct CDR3 sequences, 35% to 50% of them seen only once. The sample taken for sequencing was peripheral blood. Receptors were obtained from an adult man with Graves' ophthalmopathy.

This clonotype was seen many times. This chain uses TRBV10-3 with TRBJ1-5; TRBD1 matches 7 bases. Germline V gene data show CDR1 as ENHRY and CDR2 as SYGVKD. The CDR3 is made up of 15 amino acids. V shed 10 bases, J shed 7 bases, and the junction held 16 bases outside the gene matches. This chain's CDR3 is CASRGNRGLGQPQHF. DNA for the CDR3: TGTGCCAGCAGGGGCAACAGGGGCCTAGGGCAGCCCCAGCATTTT.

With regard to this clonotype: Since no conserved phenylalanine or tryptophan closes the CDR3, a read error is the likely cause. In DNA, the CDR3 is TGTGCCAGCAATCGACAGGGTGGCGAGCAGTACATC. Encoded protein: CASNRQGGEQYI. The chain employs TRBV27 and TRBJ2-7, with 7 bases identical to TRBD1. The J segment lost 6 bases and the V segment lost 7 bases, leaving 6 bases of the junction unmatched. In germline, CDR1 is MNHEY, CDR2 SMNVEV (reference sequence). This CDR3 comprises 12 residues.

This clonotype was counted between two and nine times. The V call is TRBV12-3 or TRBV12-4, the J call TRBJ1-2; D unclear. CDR3 length: 17 residues. V lost 3 bases and J lost 4, with 21 bases in between. The CDR3, as DNA: TGTGCCAGCAGTTTTTCCCTCTCTTTTACCCGGATCTATGGCTACACCTTC. Its translation is CASSFSLSFTRIYGYTF.

This clonotype was recorded many times. V is TRBV29-1 and J is TRBJ1-4, with 7 bases fitting TRBD1. This CDR3 region has 15 residues. Trimming cost V 5 bases and J 0 bases; bases outside gene matches: 6. The germline gives CDR1 SQVTM, CDR2 ANQGSEA. The CDR3 DNA sequence: TGCAGCGTTCGCCGCGGGACAGCAACTAATGAAAAACTGTTTTTT. Translation: CSVRRGTATNEKLFF.

This sequence joins TRBV29-1 and TRBJ2-7; no clear D gene. The tail of the sequence fits TRBJ2-4 better, so the J call may be wrong. The CDR3 totals 13 residues. Germline V gives CDR1 SQVTM, CDR2 ANQGSEA. The DNA for the CDR3 is TGCAGCGTTGCGTCCCTAGCCAAAAACATTCAGTACTTC. It is translated as CSVASLAKNIQYF.

This clonotype was found many times. The chain employs TRBV2 and TRBJ1-4; D might be TRBD1 (5 bases). V lost 10 bases and J lost 8, with 11 bases in between. Germline values: CDR1 SNHLY, CDR2 FYNNEI. The CDR3 runs to 11 residues. The CDR3 DNA reads TGTGCCACCGGGACGGAAGAAAAACTGTTTTTT. Its protein is CATGTEEKLFF.

Comment on this clonotype: Possible read error: a much larger clone is one base away. No conserved phenylalanine or tryptophan ends this CDR3, so it is likely a read error. J is TRBJ2-7 and V is TRBV20-1; TRBD2 agrees at 7 bases. This CDR3 has 13 amino acids. J was trimmed by 5 bases and V by 3 bases; bases with no gene match: 7. The germline V gene has CDR1 DFQATT and CDR2 SNEGSKA (reference sequence). CDR3 loop: CSARPPTSNEQYL. The CDR3 DNA reads as TGCAGTGCTAGGCCCCCGACTAGCAACGAGCAGTACCTC.

Remarks on this clonotype: Here the CDR3 omits its conserved ending phenylalanine or tryptophan, so a read error is the likely source. The chain carries TRBV7-9 and TRBJ2-7, with D perhaps being TRBD1 or TRBD2 (5 bases each). V was pared by 1 base and J by 0 bases, with 16 bases between. The CDR3 covers 17 residues. The V gene's germline CDR1 is SEHNR and CDR2 FQNEAQ (reference sequence). CDR3 amino acids: CASSLVFGTGSSYEQYL. The CDR3 DNA reads TGTGCCAGCAGCTTAGTATTCGGGACGGGGAGCTCCTACGAGCAGTACCTC.

V is TRBV6-5 and J is TRBJ2-7; D not certain. This CDR3 is 13 amino acids long. The germline V gene has CDR1 MNHEY and CDR2 SVGAGI. V lost 5 bases, J lost 4 bases, and 12 bases lay in between. In nucleotides, the CDR3 is TGTGCCAGCAGTACCGAGGACGGGTACGAGCAGTACTTC. Encoded protein: CASSTEDGYEQYF.

Points on this clonotype: Lacking the conserved final phenylalanine or tryptophan, this CDR3 likely reflects a read error. This chain links TRBV12-3 or TRBV12-4 with TRBJ2-5; D gene ambiguous. This CDR3 contains 11 residues. Between the trimmed V and J ends, which lost 5 bases and 4 bases, there was a span of 5 bases. The CDR3 region is CASSVTETQYC. The CDR3 nucleotides are TGTGCCAGCAGTGTAACAGAGACCCAGTACTGC.

This clonotype was observed at least ten times. The genes are TRBV6-1 and TRBJ1-2; 8 positions match TRBD1. Germline CDR1 and CDR2: MNHNS and SASEGT. The junction had 6 bases not matched to a gene; V was cut back by 7 bases and J by 5 bases. The CDR3 sequence is 13 residues long. The CDR3 reads CASTKDRGYGYTF. DNA for the CDR3: TGTGCCAGCACAAAAGACAGGGGATATGGCTACACCTTC.

CDR3 sequence (DNA): TGCAGCACGACAGGCGATCAGCCCCAGCATTTT. It codes for CSTTGDQPQHF. The rearrangement uses TRBV29-1 and TRBJ1-5; D possibly corresponds to TRBD1 (6 bases). This CDR3 is 11 amino acids long. The germline gives CDR1 SQVTM, CDR2 ANQGSEA. V was pared by 8 bases and J by 5 bases, with 10 bases between.